This T cell receptor (beta chain) was identified during a study of cytomegalovirus exposure and HLA in healthy donors. The PCR was carried out with 60 Vbeta primers and 13 Jbeta primers. Here immunoSEQ multiplex PCR was the method, and the copy in TCRdb shows in-frame clones only, minus some. Among roughly 140,000 clones listed, over 75% were seen once. A remark on this clone: What it binds is unknown.

Broader study findings: A later examination showed that TCR association rates differed by HLA locus, with DRB1 most and HLA-C fewest. A later analysis found most CMV-associated TCR beta chains apparently HLA-restricted. A later analysis reportedly found fewer N-insertions in an Asian-associated ancestry cluster than the roughly 700-donor mean.

The CDR3 totals 14 residues. V lost 2 bases and J 3 bases, leaving 10 bases between the germline ends. From germline, CDR1 is MGHRA and CDR2 YSYEKL. The chain couples TRBV4-1 to TRBJ1-1; the D gene is possibly TRBD1 (5 bases). The sample taken for sequencing was PBMCs. The sequence was collected from a woman under 40 in good health and CMV-seronegative. The CDR3 DNA reads TGCGCCAGCAGCCAACCCCTCAGGGACACTGAAGCTTTCTTT. Its protein product is CASSQPLRDTEAFF.